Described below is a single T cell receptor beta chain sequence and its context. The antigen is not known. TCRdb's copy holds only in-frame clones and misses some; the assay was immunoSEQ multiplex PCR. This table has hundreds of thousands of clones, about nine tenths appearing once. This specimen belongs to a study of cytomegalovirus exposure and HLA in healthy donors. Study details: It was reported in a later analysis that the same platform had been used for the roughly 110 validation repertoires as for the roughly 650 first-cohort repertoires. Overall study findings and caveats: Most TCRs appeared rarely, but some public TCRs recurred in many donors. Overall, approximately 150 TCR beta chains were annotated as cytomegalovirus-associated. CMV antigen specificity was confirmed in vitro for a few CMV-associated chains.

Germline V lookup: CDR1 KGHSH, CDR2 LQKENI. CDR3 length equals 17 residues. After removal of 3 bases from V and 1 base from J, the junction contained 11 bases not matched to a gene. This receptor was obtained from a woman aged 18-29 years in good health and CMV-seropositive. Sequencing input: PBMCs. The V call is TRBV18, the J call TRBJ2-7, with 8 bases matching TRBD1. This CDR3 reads CASSPLPPDRDSYEQYF. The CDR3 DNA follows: TGTGCCAGCTCACCTCTCCCCCCGGACAGGGATTCCTACGAGCAGTACTTC.